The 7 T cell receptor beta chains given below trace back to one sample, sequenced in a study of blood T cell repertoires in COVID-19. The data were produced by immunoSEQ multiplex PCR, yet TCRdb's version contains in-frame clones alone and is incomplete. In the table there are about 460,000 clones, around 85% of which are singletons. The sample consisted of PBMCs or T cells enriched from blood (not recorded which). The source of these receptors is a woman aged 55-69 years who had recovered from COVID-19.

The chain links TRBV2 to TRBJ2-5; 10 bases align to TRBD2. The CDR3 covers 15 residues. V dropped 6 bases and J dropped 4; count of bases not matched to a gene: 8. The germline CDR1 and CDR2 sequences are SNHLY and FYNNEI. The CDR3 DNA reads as TGTGCCAGCAGGACGGGAACTAGCGGGGTAGAGACCCAGTACTTC. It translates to CASRTGTSGVETQYF.

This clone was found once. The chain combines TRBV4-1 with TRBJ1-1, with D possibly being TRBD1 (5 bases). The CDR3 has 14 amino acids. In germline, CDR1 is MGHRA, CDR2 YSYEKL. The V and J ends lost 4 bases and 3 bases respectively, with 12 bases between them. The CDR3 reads CASSPVVGDTEAFF. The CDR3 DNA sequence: TGCGCCAGCAGCCCCGTAGTAGGGGACACTGAAGCTTTCTTT.

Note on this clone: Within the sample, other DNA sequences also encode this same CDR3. The CDR3 bases are TGTGCCAGTAGTATTCTAGGACAGGGCAATCAGCCCCAGCATTTT. It codes for CASSILGQGNQPQHF. The rearrangement joins TRBV19 to TRBJ1-5; 7 bases align to TRBD1. Germline CDR1 reads LNHDA; CDR2 reads SQIVND (reference sequence). With V trimmed by 3 bases and J by 2 bases, 4 bases remained unmatched. The CDR3 sequence is 15 residues long.

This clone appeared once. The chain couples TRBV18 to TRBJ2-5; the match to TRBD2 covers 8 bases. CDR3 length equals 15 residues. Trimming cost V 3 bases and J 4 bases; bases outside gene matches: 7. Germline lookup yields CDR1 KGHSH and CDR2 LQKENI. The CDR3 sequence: CASSPPSGRGETQYF. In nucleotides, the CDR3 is TGTGCCAGCTCACCTCCTAGCGGGCGGGGAGAGACCCAGTACTTC.

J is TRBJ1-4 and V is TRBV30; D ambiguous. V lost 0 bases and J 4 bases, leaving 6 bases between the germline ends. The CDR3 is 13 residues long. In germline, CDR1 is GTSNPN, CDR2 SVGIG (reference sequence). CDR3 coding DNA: TGTGCCTGGAGTGTACGGTTTAATGAAAAACTGTTTTTT. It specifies CAWSVRFNEKLFF.

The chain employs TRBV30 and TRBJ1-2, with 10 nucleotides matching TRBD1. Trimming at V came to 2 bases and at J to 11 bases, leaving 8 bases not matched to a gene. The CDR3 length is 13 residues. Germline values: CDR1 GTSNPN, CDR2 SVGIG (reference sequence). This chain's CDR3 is CAWSMTGGTLYTF. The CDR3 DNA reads TGTGCCTGGAGTATGACAGGGGGCACCCTTTACACCTTC.

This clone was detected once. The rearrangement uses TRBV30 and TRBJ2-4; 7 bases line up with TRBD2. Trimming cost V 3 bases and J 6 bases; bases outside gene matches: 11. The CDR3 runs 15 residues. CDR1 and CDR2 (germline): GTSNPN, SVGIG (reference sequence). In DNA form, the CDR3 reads TGTGCCTGGAGGGGGGGGAATTCAGCCTTAAACATTCAGTACTTC. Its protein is CAWRGGNSALNIQYF.